These 15 T cell receptor beta chains were all obtained from the same sample, sequenced in a study of cytomegalovirus exposure and HLA in healthy donors. PCR primers comprised 60 Vbeta and 13 Jbeta primers. Profiled with immunoSEQ multiplex PCR; TCRdb holds only in-frame clones, not every one. The repertoire has approximately 51,000 clones, around 82% of them found once; the top ten carry roughly 2.4%. Source material: PBMCs. These receptors were collected from a boy younger than 18 in good health and CMV-seropositive.

On this clone: The junction shows a germline mismatch at one end, possibly a read error. The chain carries TRBV18 and TRBJ1-3; tentative D call: TRBD1 (6 bases). The CDR3 loop spans 15 amino acids. Germline V gene lookup returns CDR1 KGHSH and CDR2 LQKENI. The CDR3 spells CASSPTQGAGTTIYF. The CDR3 region has the DNA TGTGCCAGCTCACCTACACAGGGAGCCGGAACCACCATATATTTT.

The rearrangement uses TRBV27 and TRBJ2-1; TRBD1 matches 7 bases. There are 14 residues in the CDR3. V lost 4 bases to trimming and J lost 3 bases; unmatched junction nucleotides: 3. Germline CDR1 is MNHEY and CDR2 is SMNVEV (reference sequence). CDR3 protein: CASSWGTVYNEQFF. The CDR3 nucleotides are TGTGCCAGCAGTTGGGGGACAGTCTACAATGAGCAGTTCTTC.

In its sample, this clone was seen a few times. The chain carries TRBV11-2 and TRBJ2-4; TRBD1 matches 8 bases. Germline V gene data show CDR1 as SGHAT and CDR2 as FQNNGV. This CDR3 comprises 13 residues. J lost 9 bases, V lost 8 bases, and 9 bases had no gene match. The CDR3 is CASPGQVVIIQYF. As DNA, the CDR3 is TGTGCCAGCCCGGGACAGGTGGTAATCATTCAGTACTTC.

CDR3 sequence (DNA): TGTGCCACCAGCAGAGATATTGTTACCTACGAGCAGTACTTC. The encoded protein is CATSRDIVTYEQYF. The chain uses TRBV15 and TRBJ2-7; D is ambiguous. V lost 0 bases to trimming and J lost 2 bases, with 8 bases between them. CDR1 and CDR2 (germline): LNHNV, YYDKDF (reference sequence). CDR3 size: 14 residues.

The chain carries TRBV7-8 and TRBJ2-5; tentative D call: TRBD2 (5 bases). The V and J ends lost 1 base and 12 bases respectively, with 15 bases between them. The CDR3 has 13 residues. CDR1 and CDR2 from the germline V gene are SGHVS and FQNEAQ. As DNA, the CDR3 is TGTGCCAGCAGCTTAGATTCAACATGGACTGAGTACTTC. It encodes CASSLDSTWTEYF.

V usage is TRBV10-3 and J usage is TRBJ1-2; D uncertain. Germline V gene sequence: CDR1 ENHRY, CDR2 SYGVKD. This CDR3 is built from 13 residues. V lost 2 bases, J lost 5 bases, and 9 bases lay in between. The CDR3 nucleotides are TGTGCCATCAGTGAGGAGGGAATATATGGCTACACCTTC. This encodes CAISEEGIYGYTF.

This clone was seen a single time. J is TRBJ1-2 and V is TRBV19; 12 nucleotides line up with TRBD1. This CDR3 contains 15 residues. Germline V gene lookup returns CDR1 LNHDA and CDR2 SQIVND (reference sequence). The ends lost 5 bases at V and 6 bases at J; junction bases unmatched: 7. CDR3 in amino acids: CASSYMGQGADGYTF. For the CDR3, the DNA is TGTGCCAGTAGTTACATGGGACAGGGGGCGGATGGCTACACCTTC.

Written as DNA, the CDR3 is TGCAGCGCTGTTAAGGGGGGGCTTCAGGAGACCCAGTACTTC. It yields the protein CSAVKGGLQETQYF. The chain couples TRBV29-1 to TRBJ2-5; D is possibly TRBD2 (7 bases). This CDR3 region has 14 residues. The V end was cut by 7 bases, the J end by 5 bases, with 20 bases between. Germline V gene lookup returns CDR1 SQVTM and CDR2 ANQGSEA.

The CDR3 reads CASSLVTGANEQFF. The CDR3 region has the DNA TGTGCCAGCAGCTTAGTGACAGGAGCTAATGAGCAGTTCTTC. The genes are TRBV7-2 and TRBJ2-1; TRBD1 is a possible D gene (6 bases). The germline V gene has CDR1 SGHTA and CDR2 FQGNSA. CDR3 length: 14 amino acids. Deletions cut 1 base from V and 7 bases from J, with 11 bases between.

The table lists this clone with a few counts. The J gene is TRBJ1-6, the V gene TRBV28; weak D call: TRBD1 (5 bases). CDR1 and CDR2 (germline): MDHEN, SYDVKM. The CDR3 loop spans 14 amino acids. V lost 1 base to trimming and J lost 11 bases, with 12 bases between them. The chain's CDR3 is CASSLLPRETPLHF. The CDR3 DNA follows: TGTGCCAGCAGTTTATTACCCAGGGAAACACCCCTCCACTTT.

The chain employs TRBV7-3 and TRBJ2-1; 8 bases match TRBD1. The CDR3 consists of 15 residues. V shed 4 bases, J shed 3 bases, and the junction held 5 bases outside the gene matches. The germline V gene encodes CDR1 SGHTA and CDR2 FQGTGA. As DNA, the CDR3 is TGTGCCAGCAGCTCTTCCGGGACAGGCTACAATGAGCAGTTCTTC. Its protein is CASSSSGTGYNEQFF.

The chain carries TRBV5-1 and TRBJ2-5, with 7 bases lining up with TRBD2. CDR1 and CDR2 from the germline V gene are SGHRS and YFSETQ. Trimming at V came to 0 bases and at J to 0 bases, leaving 8 bases not matched to a gene. There are 17 residues in the CDR3. DNA of the CDR3: TGCGCCAGCAGCTTGGTCGTCCAGCGGGGAAACCAAGAGACCCAGTACTTC. Encoded protein: CASSLVVQRGNQETQYF.

V and J are TRBV15 and TRBJ1-2, with TRBD1 as a possible D gene (5 bases). Germline-derived CDR1 and CDR2 are LNHNV and YYDKDF (reference sequence). Trimming left V 1 base short and J 4 bases short, with 10 bases between. The CDR3 is made up of 14 amino acids. CDR3 sequence (DNA): TGTGCCACCAGCAGAGTAAGGGGAGGCTATGGCTACACCTTC. Protein: CATSRVRGGYGYTF.

V is TRBV4-2 and J is TRBJ2-5; 9 bases map to TRBD2. V dropped 0 bases and J dropped 7; count of bases not matched to a gene: 12. Germline V gives CDR1 LGHNA, CDR2 YNFKEQ. There are 17 residues in the CDR3. The CDR3 DNA sequence: TGTGCCAGCAGCCAAGATCCAGGCGGGGGGGCGAGGGGGACCCAGTACTTC. Protein: CASSQDPGGGARGTQYF.

The sample holds one count of this clone. This chain joins TRBV5-1 and TRBJ2-5; tentative D call: TRBD1 (5 bases). The J call may be in error: the DNA end matches TRBJ2-7 better. The CDR3 is 14 residues long. Germline CDR1 is SGHRS and CDR2 is YFSETQ. CDR3 DNA sequence: TGCGCCAGCAGCTTGGCCTTAGGGGAAGACGAGCAGTACTTC. Translation gives CASSLALGEDEQYF.